Described below is a single TCR beta chain sequence and its context. Its cognate antigen is unknown. The germline CDR1 and CDR2 sequences are MRHNA and SNTAGT. With V trimmed by 2 bases and J by 5 bases, 15 bases remained unmatched. The CDR3 sequence is 18 residues long. The authors built bulk TCR libraries by previously described methods with listed TCR primers. MiXCR was run by TCRdb on the PCR reads, yielding one entry per CDR3 protein. The repertoire holds roughly 630,000 distinct CDR3 sequences, with around 25% as singletons. These data come from a study of molecular identifiers for immune sequencing clone quantification. Study-level findings and limits: Beyond 20 RNA copies, clones held over 97% of effector molecules, compared with under 1% in naive cells.

Between about 18,000 and 1,000,000 sorted cells, with 10%, 30% or 50% RNA, yielded naive CD8 libraries. When naive CD8 T cells were sorted, they were gated as CD8+CD4-CCR7+CD45RA+. This clonotype was obtained from a human donor in good health. Some libraries in this study had Jurkat cell RNA spiked in. The V call is TRBV6-4, the J call TRBJ1-5; 7 bases line up with TRBD1. Sequencing was done on a sample of naive CD8+ T cells from blood, with Jurkat cell RNA spiked in. This sample's subset: FACS-sorted CD8+CD4-CCR7+CD45RA+ naive T cells. CDR3 protein: CASSDDWAGGRLDQPQHF. CDR3 nucleotides: TGTGCCAGCAGTGACGATTGGGCAGGGGGTAGGTTGGATCAGCCCCAGCATTTT.